This T cell receptor beta chain was captured by sequencing in a study of radiation and T cells in renal cell carcinoma. Findings and caveats of the study: Intratumoral heterogeneity was not captured in these approximately 1 g regions.

Generated by immunoSEQ multiplex PCR, the TCRdb table keeps only in-frame clones and is missing some. The table records 8,000 to 10,000 clones, approximately 60% of them present only once. For this clone: Its antigen is unknown.

Stated treatment: treatment-naive control, cytoreductive nephrectomy. The germline V gene has CDR1 MNHEY and CDR2 SMNVEV (reference sequence). V lost 0 bases and J 2 bases, leaving 10 bases between the germline ends. This CDR3 has 16 residues. Here the sequenced sample was tumor tissue, taken from a patient whose treatment was nephrectomy without radiotherapy. This clonotype was obtained from a man aged 55 to 70 with renal cell carcinoma. The gene calls are TRBV27 and TRBJ2-2, with TRBD2 as a possible D gene (6 bases). CDR3 residues: CASSLSGRPNTGELFF. In DNA, the CDR3 is TGTGCCAGCAGTTTATCTGGGAGGCCAAACACCGGGGAGCTGTTTTTT.